The present T cell receptor (beta chain) was sequenced within a study of patients and donors after allogeneic stem cell transplantation. The CDR3 sequence is 15 residues long. Germline lookup yields CDR1 ENHRY and CDR2 SYGVKD. Trimming removed 4 bases from V and 5 bases from J; junction bases left unmatched: 10. TCRdb used MiXCR to reprocess the RT-PCR reads, holding one entry per CDR3 protein. The table has roughly 880,000 distinct CDR3 sequences, more than 15% seen once. Sequences were obtained from blood, either unsorted or a sorted T cell fraction (not recorded which). V is TRBV10-3 and J is TRBJ1-1, with 7 bases aligning to TRBD1. The receptor was derived from a human donor who was either an allogeneic HSCT recipient or a stem cell or donor lymphocyte infusion donor (not recorded which). It is not recorded whose cells these are; they may come from a transplant donor. CDR3 residues: CAISAGTAWKTEAFF. The CDR3 DNA is TGTGCCATCAGTGCAGGGACAGCCTGGAAGACTGAAGCTTTCTTT.